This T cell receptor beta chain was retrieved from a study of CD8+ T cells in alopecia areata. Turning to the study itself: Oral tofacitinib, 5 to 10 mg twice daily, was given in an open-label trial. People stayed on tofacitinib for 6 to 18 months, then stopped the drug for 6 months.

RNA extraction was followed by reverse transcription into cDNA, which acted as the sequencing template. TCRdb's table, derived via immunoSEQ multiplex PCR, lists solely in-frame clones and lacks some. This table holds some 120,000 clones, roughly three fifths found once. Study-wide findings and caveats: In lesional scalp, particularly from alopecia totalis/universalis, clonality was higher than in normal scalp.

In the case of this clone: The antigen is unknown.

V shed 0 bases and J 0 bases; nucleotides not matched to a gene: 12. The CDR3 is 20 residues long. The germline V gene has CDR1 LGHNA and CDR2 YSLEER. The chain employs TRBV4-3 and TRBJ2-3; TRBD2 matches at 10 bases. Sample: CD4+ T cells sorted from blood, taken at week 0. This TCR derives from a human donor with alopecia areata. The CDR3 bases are TGCGCCAGCAGCCAAGATGCGCGAATAGCGGGGGGTACTAGCACAGATACGCAGTATTTT. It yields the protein CASSQDARIAGGTSTDTQYF.